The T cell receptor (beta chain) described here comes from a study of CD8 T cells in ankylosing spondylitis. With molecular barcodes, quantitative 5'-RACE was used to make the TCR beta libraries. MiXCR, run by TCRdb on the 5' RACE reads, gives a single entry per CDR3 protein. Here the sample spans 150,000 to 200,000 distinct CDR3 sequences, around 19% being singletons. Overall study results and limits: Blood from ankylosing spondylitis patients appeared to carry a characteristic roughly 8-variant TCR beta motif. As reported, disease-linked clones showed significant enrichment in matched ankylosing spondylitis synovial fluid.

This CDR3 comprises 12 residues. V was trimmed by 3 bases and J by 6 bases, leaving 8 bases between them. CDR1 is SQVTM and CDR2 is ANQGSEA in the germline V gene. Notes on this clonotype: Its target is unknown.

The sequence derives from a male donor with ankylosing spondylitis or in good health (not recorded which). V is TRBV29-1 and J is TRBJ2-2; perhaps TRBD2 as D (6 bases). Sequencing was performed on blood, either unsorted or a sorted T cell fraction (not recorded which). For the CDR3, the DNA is TGCAGCGTTGACCCGGGGGCCGGGGAGCTGTTTTTT. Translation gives CSVDPGAGELFF.